This TCR beta chain was sequenced during a study of metastatic and nonmetastatic thyroid tumors. The wider study: Peripheral blood and tumor or nodule samples from malignant and benign thyroid patients were compared.

The trim removed 7 bases at V and 7 bases at J, leaving 15 bases unmatched. Per the germline V gene, CDR1 is DFQATT and CDR2 is SNEGSKA (reference sequence). This CDR3 comprises 15 residues. Thyroid surgery had not been preceded by any treatment in any patient. Methods used by the authors: Between-group CDR3 differences, defined by clinicopathological status, yielded a distant-metastasis classifier for papillary thyroid cancer. TCRdb reprocessed the PCR reads using MiXCR. The authors' filters were not applied to this entry. Of tens of thousands of clones listed, 24% are singletons. Sequencing was performed on tumor tissue. The receptor was isolated from a female donor with papillary thyroid cancer or a benign thyroid nodule (not recorded which). Some clones in this sample may be carry-over from other donors' samples. This chain uses TRBV20-1 with TRBJ2-1; 8 bases align to TRBD1. The CDR3 bases are TGCAGTGGAGTTCTCCTGGACAGGGTGACTAATGAGCAGTTCTTC. Translated: CSGVLLDRVTNEQFF.